This entry lists 24 T cell receptor beta chains sequenced from one sample in a study of blood T cell repertoires in COVID-19 (TCRdb year 2020). The library relied on the immunoSEQ multiplex PCR assay. TCRdb limited this immuneACCESS table to in-frame rearrangements with V and J called. A share of clones is missing; checked studies link under half to unresolved V genes, and the rest is unexplained. This sample is represented by tens of thousands of clones; roughly 83% of them were singletons. The ten largest clonotypes hold roughly 2.7% of the sample. Specimen: peripheral blood. The receptors stem from a woman aged 55-70 years with acute or convalescent COVID-19.

The CDR3, as DNA: TGTGCCAGCAGTTTAGCCAGGGGACGGGAGACCCAGTACTTC. This codes for CASSLARGRETQYF. This chain joins TRBV28 and TRBJ2-5; maybe TRBD1 (6 bases). The CDR3 is 14 residues long. Trimming took off 2 bases at V and 5 bases at J, with 12 bases between the two ends. Germline V gives CDR1 MDHEN, CDR2 SYDVKM.

This clone appeared a single time. The chain combines TRBV14 with TRBJ2-1; 10 bases align to TRBD1. CDR1 and CDR2 (germline): SGHDN, FVKESK. This CDR3 comprises 16 residues. The trim removed 4 bases at V and 3 bases at J, leaving 6 bases unmatched. In DNA form, the CDR3 reads TGTGCCAGCAGCCGGCGAGGACAGGGGGTCTACAATGAGCAGTTCTTC. Translating gives CASSRRGQGVYNEQFF.

This clone came up a few times. The V call is TRBV18, the J call TRBJ1-4, with a tentative D call TRBD1 (6 bases). Germline V lookup: CDR1 KGHSH, CDR2 LQKENI. The CDR3 is 16 residues long. V lost 3 bases and J 4 bases, leaving 15 bases between the germline ends. The CDR3 DNA is TGTGCCAGCTCACCCACCCCCGACAGGAGTAATGAAAAACTGTTTTTT. This translates into CASSPTPDRSNEKLFF.

The chain combines TRBV12-3 or TRBV12-4 with TRBJ2-1; D remains ambiguous. V dropped 4 bases and J dropped 6 bases, with 10 bases sitting between them. This CDR3 has 13 residues. CDR3 sequence reads: CASSSRSFNEQFF. CDR3 nucleotides: TGTGCCAGCAGTTCCCGGAGTTTCAATGAGCAGTTCTTC.

The J gene is TRBJ2-7, the V gene TRBV12-3 or TRBV12-4; TRBD2 might be the D (5 bases). The CDR3 contains 12 residues. Trimming took 5 bases from V and 5 from J, leaving 10 bases between them. The CDR3 sequence: CASSRTGNEQYF. As DNA, the CDR3 is TGTGCCAGCAGTAGGACTGGGAACGAGCAGTACTTC.

The chain uses TRBV6-1 and TRBJ1-6; D call uncertain. The CDR3 contains 14 residues. The ends were cut back, 3 bases at V and 0 bases at J, with 3 bases in the middle. Germline V gives CDR1 MNHNS, CDR2 SASEGT. As DNA, the CDR3 is TGTGCCAGCAGTGACAGCTCCTATAATTCACCCCTCCACTTT. It is translated as CASSDSSYNSPLHF.

This chain connects TRBV7-2 to TRBJ1-6, with 7 bases lining up with TRBD1. Germline V gives CDR1 SGHTA, CDR2 FQGNSA. V shed 5 bases, J shed 7 bases, and the junction held 5 bases outside the gene matches. CDR3 size: 14 residues. Written as DNA, the CDR3 is TGTGCCAGCAGCGTAAAGACAGGGAATTCACCCCTCCACTTT. Amino acids: CASSVKTGNSPLHF.

This clone has a single count. The chain uses TRBV6-5 and TRBJ2-7; 7 nucleotides align to TRBD1. This CDR3 has 14 amino acids. Germline CDR1 is MNHEY and CDR2 is SVGAGI. V was pared by 5 bases and J by 7 bases, with 11 bases of the junction left unmatched. Here the CDR3 DNA reads TGTGCCAGCAGTCGTCCCGGGACAGCAGGGGAGCAGTACTTC. Protein sequence: CASSRPGTAGEQYF.

There are a few counts of this clone. The chain uses TRBV19 and TRBJ1-2; D not resolved. CDR1 LNHDA and CDR2 SQIVND come from the germline V gene (reference sequence). CDR3 length: 14 amino acids. With 5 bases removed from V and 8 bases from J, the gap between germline ends came to 18 bases. The CDR3 region has the DNA TGTGCCAGTAGTCCTGTAACCCCAACGGAGGGCTACACCTTC. It is translated as CASSPVTPTEGYTF.

The rearrangement joins TRBV9 to TRBJ1-1, with 12 bases matching TRBD1. Germline V gene lookup returns CDR1 SGDLS and CDR2 YYNGEE. The CDR3 is 16 amino acids. V gave up 3 bases and J gave up 1 base; unmatched junction bases: 4. Here the CDR3 DNA reads TGTGCCAGCAGCGAACCGGGACAGGGGGCGAACACTGAAGCTTTCTTT. This sequence encodes CASSEPGQGANTEAFF. Variable domain in full (rest from reference TRBV9 and TRBJ1-1): DSGVTQTPKHLITATGQRVTLRCSPRSGDLSVYWYQQSLDQGLQFLIQYYNGEERAKGNILERFSAQQFPDLHSELNLSSLELGDSALYFCASSEPGQGANTEAFFGQGTRLTVV.

This clone has only a few counts. The chain uses TRBV6-5 and TRBJ2-2; perhaps TRBD1 as D (6 bases). The germline gives CDR1 MNHEY, CDR2 SVGAGI. V gave up 8 bases and J gave up 4 bases, with 17 bases separating them. CDR3 length: 15 amino acids. CDR3 in DNA: TGTGCCAGCGATTGGGAACAGGGTATCACCGGGGAGCTGTTTTTT. Amino acids: CASDWEQGITGELFF.

The CDR3 here is CATSGEDRPNSPLHF. The DNA of the CDR3 is TGTGCCACCAGCGGCGAGGACAGGCCCAATTCACCCCTCCACTTT. This chain connects TRBV15 to TRBJ1-6, with 7 bases fitting TRBD1. The J segment lost 7 bases and the V segment lost 5 bases, leaving 8 bases of the junction unmatched. CDR3 length equals 15 residues. From germline, CDR1 is LNHNV and CDR2 YYDKDF (reference sequence). The full variable domain, in which reference TRBV15 and TRBJ1-6 provide the parts outside the CDR3, is DAMVIQNPRYQVTQFGKPVTLSCSQTLNHNVMYWYQQKSSQAPKLLFHYYDKDFNNEADTPDNFQSRRPNTSFCFLDIRSPGLGDTAMYLCATSGEDRPNSPLHFGNGTRLTVT.

The chain combines TRBV11-1 with TRBJ1-6; 7 nucleotides match TRBD1. J gave up 4 bases and V 5 bases, and 5 bases lay outside the gene matches. Germline loops: CDR1 SGHAT, CDR2 FQDESV (reference sequence). The CDR3 contains 15 residues. The CDR3 bases are TGTGCCAGCAGCCGAAAGGGACAGTATAATTCACCCCTCCACTTT. This translates into CASSRKGQYNSPLHF.

This rearrangement joins TRBV5-8 to TRBJ1-1, with D possibly matching TRBD1 (5 bases). The germline V and J ends were trimmed by 1 base and 12 bases, with 10 bases remaining between them. This CDR3 region has 11 residues. CDR1 SGHTS and CDR2 YDEGEE come from the germline V gene. The DNA for the CDR3 is TGTGCCAGCAGCTTGTTTGGGGCCACTTTCTTT. Translated, it gives CASSLFGATFF. Complete variable domain (other parts from reference TRBV5-8 and TRBJ1-1): EAGVTQSPTHLIKTRGQQATLRCSPISGHTSVYWYQQALGLGLQFLLWYDEGEERNRGNFPPRFSGRQFPNYSSELNVNALELEDSALYLCASSLFGATFFGQGTRLTVV.

The rearrangement uses TRBV7-8 and TRBJ1-5; D uncertain. V was pared by 1 base and J by 9 bases, with 13 bases between. Germline V CDR1 and CDR2: SGHVS, FQNEAQ. The CDR3 has 14 residues. The CDR3 protein is CASSLEVGVSPQHF. The CDR3 DNA is TGTGCCAGCAGCTTAGAAGTCGGGGTTTCGCCCCAGCATTTT.

This rearrangement joins TRBV7-8 to TRBJ2-3; TRBD2 matches at 8 bases. The V and J ends lost 5 bases and 1 base, in that order; junction bases with no gene match: 17. The length of the CDR3 is 19 residues. Germline V gene lookup returns CDR1 SGHVS and CDR2 FQNEAQ. CDR3 DNA sequence: TGTGCCAGCAGCCCACCGCTTCGGACTAGCTCGGGCCGCACAGATACGCAGTATTTT. This encodes CASSPPLRTSSGRTDTQYF.

The chain joins TRBV25-1 to TRBJ1-1; D not certain. CDR3 length equals 13 residues. Trimming left V 7 bases short and J 4 bases short, with 13 bases between. In germline, CDR1 is MGHDK, CDR2 SYGVNS. The CDR3 nucleotides read TGTGCCAGCACTTCCCATAGAGGCACTGAAGCTTTCTTT. Translated, it gives CASTSHRGTEAFF.

This clone was found a few times. This rearrangement joins TRBV4-1 to TRBJ1-6; possible D gene TRBD1, 6 bases. The V and J ends lost 0 bases and 8 bases respectively, with 14 bases between them. This CDR3 contains 16 residues. From germline, CDR1 is MGHRA and CDR2 YSYEKL. In DNA form, the CDR3 reads TGCGCCAGCAGCCAAGATTGGGGGCGAAGCTATTCACCCCTCCACTTT. Protein sequence: CASSQDWGRSYSPLHF.

V and J are TRBV19 and TRBJ1-3; 7 bases fit TRBD1. This CDR3 comprises 16 residues. Germline lookup yields CDR1 LNHDA and CDR2 SQIVND (reference sequence). The V and J ends lost 5 bases and 0 bases, in that order; junction bases with no gene match: 7. CDR3 sequence: CASSAGTAISGNTIYF. In nucleotides, the CDR3 is TGTGCCAGTAGTGCGGGGACAGCGATCTCTGGAAACACCATATATTTT.

The V call is TRBV4-1, the J call TRBJ1-5; D is possibly TRBD1 (5 bases). Germline CDR1 is MGHRA and CDR2 is YSYEKL. The V gene lost 1 base and the J gene lost 4 bases, with 17 bases spanning the gap. The CDR3 contains 17 residues. The CDR3 coding sequence is TGCGCCAGCAGCCAAGCCTCAGGTGTGGGGCGAAATCAGCCCCAGCATTTT. Residues: CASSQASGVGRNQPQHF.

DNA for the CDR3: TGTGCCAGCAGCGCCCTAGCGGGAACCGGGGAGCTGTTTTTT. It yields the protein CASSALAGTGELFF. The chain couples TRBV9 to TRBJ2-2; TRBD2 matches at 9 bases. The CDR3 consists of 14 residues. CDR1 is SGDLS, CDR2 YYNGEE, per germline. Trimming removed 3 bases from V and 5 bases from J; junction bases left unmatched: 2.

V gene TRBV30 combines with J gene TRBJ1-2; D is uncertain. Germline lookup yields CDR1 GTSNPN and CDR2 SVGIG (reference sequence). V was clipped by 0 bases and J by 4 bases, with 9 bases between them. The CDR3 covers 13 residues. In DNA form, the CDR3 reads TGTGCCTGGAGTGTAAATCCAATCTATGGCTACACCTTC. Translated, it gives CAWSVNPIYGYTF.

V is TRBV3-1 (or the pseudogene TRBV3-2) and J is TRBJ2-7; 7 bases are shared with TRBD2. The CDR3 has 16 amino acids. The J segment lost 2 bases and the V segment lost 1 base, leaving 8 bases of the junction unmatched. Germline assignment: CDR1 LGHDT and CDR2 YNNKEL (reference sequence). CDR3 sequence: CASSQAPPGGTYEQYF. CDR3 DNA sequence: TGTGCCAGCAGCCAAGCCCCTCCGGGAGGAACCTACGAGCAGTACTTC.

This chain links TRBV5-8 with TRBJ2-3; possibly TRBD2 for D (5 bases). The CDR3 is 13 amino acids. V gave up 5 bases and J gave up 1 base, with 8 bases separating them. Germline-derived CDR1 and CDR2 are SGHTS and YDEGEE. CDR3 residues: CASSKRGTDTQYF. DNA for the CDR3: TGTGCCAGCAGTAAGAGGGGCACAGATACGCAGTATTTT.